A selection of T cell receptor beta chains follows, all from one sample in a study of T cell changes during pregnancy in multiple sclerosis. Assay: immunoSEQ multiplex PCR; the TCRdb copy retains only in-frame clones and omits some. The table lists roughly 38,000 clones, around nine tenths of them singletons. Sequencing used CD4+ T cells from peripheral blood mononuclear cells, obtained before pregnancy. These receptors were collected from a female donor with multiple sclerosis, enrolled in a pregnancy study. Each CDR3 is given with its conserved first and last residue. D genes are given only for firm matches. Size values are once, few and many counts, or a class for expanded clones, and some rows have none.

abundance: NA
j_gene: TRBJ1-2
d_gene: TRBD1
v_gene: TRBV6-1
CDR3nt: TGTGCCAGCCGGCCGCAGGGACAGGGGGACGGCTACACCTTC
CDR3aa: CASRPQGQGDGYTF

abundance: once
j_gene: TRBJ2-4
d_gene: TRBD1
v_gene: TRBV28
CDR3nt: TGTGCCAGCAGTTTGACAGGGGCAAACATTCAGTACTTC
CDR3aa: CASSLTGANIQYF

abundance: NA
j_gene: TRBJ2-5
d_gene: TRBD2
v_gene: TRBV4-2
CDR3nt: TGTGCCAGCAGCCAAGATCGGCTAGCGGGAGGAGGGGCCCAGTACTTC
CDR3aa: CASSQDRLAGGGAQYF

abundance: NA
j_gene: TRBJ1-2
d_gene: TRBD1
v_gene: TRBV29-1
CDR3nt: TGCAGCGTTGAAGCCCCGGGGACAGTCTATGGCTACACCTTC
CDR3aa: CSVEAPGTVYGYTF

abundance: NA
j_gene: TRBJ2-5
d_gene: TRBD1
v_gene: TRBV5-6
CDR3nt: TGTGCCAGTAGGGACAGAAGCCCCCAAGAGACCCAGTACTTC
CDR3aa: CASRDRSPQETQYF

abundance: NA
j_gene: TRBJ2-5
d_gene: NA
v_gene: TRBV10-3
CDR3nt: TGTGCCATCAGTGGGGGAAAGGGCCAGGGGACGGTAGAGACCCAGTACTTC
CDR3aa: CAISGGKGQGTVETQYF

abundance: NA
j_gene: TRBJ1-4
d_gene: NA
v_gene: TRBV20-1
CDR3nt: TGCAGTGCTAGGAGGGATGAAAAACTGTTTTTT
CDR3aa: CSARRDEKLFF

abundance: NA
j_gene: TRBJ2-5
d_gene: NA
v_gene: TRBV7-7
CDR3nt: TGTGCTAGCAGCTTAGGACAGCAACCTTGGGACCAGTACTTC
CDR3aa: CASSLGQQPWDQYF

abundance: NA
j_gene: TRBJ1-5
d_gene: TRBD1
v_gene: TRBV19
CDR3nt: TGTGCCAGCGGAGGGCGGAAGGACAGGGGCAATCAGCCCCAGCATTTT
CDR3aa: CASGGRKDRGNQPQHF

abundance: NA
j_gene: TRBJ1-1
d_gene: TRBD1
v_gene: TRBV28
CDR3nt: TGTGCCAGCAGGAGAGGAGGGGCAGGGGGGCCTGAAGCTTTCTTT
CDR3aa: CASRRGGAGGPEAFF

abundance: NA
j_gene: TRBJ2-3
d_gene: TRBD2
v_gene: TRBV28
CDR3nt: TGTGCCAGCAGAAAAGCGGGAAAGAGGACAGATACGCAGTATTTT
CDR3aa: CASRKAGKRTDTQYF

abundance: once
j_gene: TRBJ2-1
d_gene: NA
v_gene: TRBV5-1
CDR3nt: TGCGCCAGCAGCTTGGCAACTAGTGAGCAGTTCTTC
CDR3aa: CASSLATSEQFF

abundance: NA
j_gene: TRBJ2-3
d_gene: TRBD2
v_gene: TRBV2
CDR3nt: TGTGCCAGCAAGGAGGCTGGGGGGGGCACAGATACGCAGTATTTT
CDR3aa: CASKEAGGGTDTQYF

abundance: NA
j_gene: TRBJ1-3
d_gene: NA
v_gene: TRBV27
CDR3nt: TGTGCCAGCAGTTTGTCTCCTGGCTACACCATATATTTT
CDR3aa: CASSLSPGYTIYF

abundance: NA
j_gene: TRBJ2-2
d_gene: NA
v_gene: TRBV7-9
CDR3nt: TGTGCCAGCAGCTCTCGGGGGGCAATCACCGGGGAGCTGTTTTTT
CDR3aa: CASSSRGAITGELFF

abundance: NA
j_gene: TRBJ2-4
d_gene: NA
v_gene: TRBV21-1
CDR3nt: TGTGCCAGCACGTGGCTAGCCAAAAACATTCAGTACTTC
CDR3aa: CASTWLAKNIQYF

abundance: NA
j_gene: TRBJ2-4
d_gene: NA
v_gene: TRBV28
CDR3nt: TGTGCCAGCAGTTTATCCCTAGCGAGCGCCAAAAACATTCAGTACTTC
CDR3aa: CASSLSLASAKNIQYF

abundance: NA
j_gene: TRBJ2-7
d_gene: NA
v_gene: TRBV6-6
CDR3nt: TGTGCCAGCAGTTACGGCAGGGGGGCCTCCGAGCAGTACTTC
CDR3aa: CASSYGRGASEQYF

abundance: NA
j_gene: TRBJ1-5
d_gene: NA
v_gene: TRBV19
CDR3nt: TGTGCCAGTAGAACAGCGGCGATTAGCAATCAGCCCCAGCATTTT
CDR3aa: CASRTAAISNQPQHF

abundance: NA
j_gene: TRBJ1-3
d_gene: NA
v_gene: TRBV30
CDR3nt: TGTGCCTGGAGCCCGGACAACTCTGGAAACACCATATATTTT
CDR3aa: CAWSPDNSGNTIYF

abundance: NA
j_gene: TRBJ1-1
d_gene: TRBD1
v_gene: TRBV6-6
CDR3nt: TGTGCCAGCACCGGGACAGGGGGCTGGACTGAAGCTTTCTTT
CDR3aa: CASTGTGGWTEAFF

abundance: NA
j_gene: TRBJ2-7
d_gene: TRBD2
v_gene: TRBV28
CDR3nt: TGTGCCAGCAGTAGACTAGCGGGGGCCTACGAGCAGTACTTC
CDR3aa: CASSRLAGAYEQYF

abundance: NA
j_gene: TRBJ1-1
d_gene: NA
v_gene: TRBV5-4
CDR3nt: TGTGCCAGCAGCTTGGTAGGGGTGAACACTGAAGCTTTCTTT
CDR3aa: CASSLVGVNTEAFF

abundance: NA
j_gene: TRBJ1-4
d_gene: TRBD1
v_gene: TRBV28
CDR3nt: TGTGCCAGCAGGGGGGGTGGGGGACAGGGCGCGTTTGAAGAAAAACTGTTTTTT
CDR3aa: CASRGGGGQGAFEEKLFF

abundance: NA
j_gene: TRBJ2-3
d_gene: TRBD1
v_gene: TRBV5-6
CDR3nt: TGTGCCAGCAGCACTGGACAGGGTTTAATAAATACGCAGTATTTT
CDR3aa: CASSTGQGLINTQYF

abundance: once
j_gene: TRBJ2-1
d_gene: TRBD2
v_gene: TRBV19
CDR3nt: TGTGCCAGTAAGGGCAGACTTGCTAGCGGGCGGGTCGATGAGCAGTTCTTC
CDR3aa: CASKGRLASGRVDEQFF

abundance: once
j_gene: TRBJ1-2
d_gene: TRBD1
v_gene: TRBV19
CDR3nt: TGTGCCAGTAGTATCCGGACAGGGACCATCGATAACTATGGCTACACCTTC
CDR3aa: CASSIRTGTIDNYGYTF

abundance: NA
j_gene: TRBJ1-1
d_gene: NA
v_gene: TRBV28
CDR3nt: TGTGCCAGCAGGCATCAGGGGTTACCGAACACTGAAGCTTTCTTT
CDR3aa: CASRHQGLPNTEAFF

abundance: NA
j_gene: TRBJ1-1
d_gene: TRBD1
v_gene: TRBV18
CDR3nt: TGTGCCAGCTCACCATCTCGTTCGGCTAAGGGGGCGCAGGGTGAAGCTTTCTTT
CDR3aa: CASSPSRSAKGAQGEAFF

abundance: once
j_gene: TRBJ2-3
d_gene: TRBD2
v_gene: TRBV5-1
CDR3nt: TGCGCCAGCAGCTTCTCCCAAGCGGGATTAACCGATACGCAGTATTTT
CDR3aa: CASSFSQAGLTDTQYF

abundance: NA
j_gene: TRBJ2-5
d_gene: NA
v_gene: TRBV6-1
CDR3nt: TGTGCCAGCAGTGAAGACTTTTGGGAGACCCAGTACTTC
CDR3aa: CASSEDFWETQYF

abundance: NA
j_gene: TRBJ1-1
d_gene: TRBD1
v_gene: TRBV6-6
CDR3nt: TGTGCCAGCAGTACGACAGGGGTTCACACTGAAGCTTTCTTT
CDR3aa: CASSTTGVHTEAFF

abundance: NA
j_gene: TRBJ2-5
d_gene: NA
v_gene: TRBV2
CDR3nt: TGTGCCAGCAGCCCCCGAGAGACCCAGTACTTC
CDR3aa: CASSPRETQYF

abundance: NA
j_gene: TRBJ2-3
d_gene: TRBD2
v_gene: TRBV6-5
CDR3nt: TGTGCCAGCAGCACTAGCGGCACAGATACGCAGTATTTT
CDR3aa: CASSTSGTDTQYF

abundance: NA
j_gene: TRBJ2-6
d_gene: NA
v_gene: TRBV19
CDR3nt: TGTGCCAGTAGTATAGCGGGGATGTCTGGGGCCAACGTCCTGACTTTC
CDR3aa: CASSIAGMSGANVLTF

abundance: once
j_gene: TRBJ1-2
d_gene: TRBD1
v_gene: TRBV27
CDR3nt: TGTGCCAGCAGGGCCGGGACAGGGGTGGCCTATGGCTACACCTTC
CDR3aa: CASRAGTGVAYGYTF

abundance: NA
j_gene: TRBJ2-6
d_gene: NA
v_gene: TRBV27
CDR3nt: TGTGCCAGCAGTTTATCGGCAGGGTTTTTATCTGGGGCCAACGTCCTGACTTTC
CDR3aa: CASSLSAGFLSGANVLTF

abundance: NA
j_gene: TRBJ1-1
d_gene: NA
v_gene: TRBV5-1
CDR3nt: TGCGCCAGCAGCTTGGACAGCATGAACACTGAAGCTTTCTTT
CDR3aa: CASSLDSMNTEAFF

abundance: once
j_gene: TRBJ2-1
d_gene: NA
v_gene: TRBV14
CDR3nt: TGTGCCAGCAGCCGATTGGAGGCGGTACCTGAGCAGTTCTTC
CDR3aa: CASSRLEAVPEQFF

abundance: NA
j_gene: TRBJ1-4
d_gene: NA
v_gene: TRBV29-1
CDR3nt: TGCAGCGTTGTAGAGGGAGGACGTAACGAAAAACTGTTTTTT
CDR3aa: CSVVEGGRNEKLFF

abundance: NA
j_gene: TRBJ2-1
d_gene: NA
v_gene: TRBV5-1
CDR3nt: TGCGCCAGCAGGAGAGGCACCTACAATGAGCAGTTCTTC
CDR3aa: CASRRGTYNEQFF

abundance: NA
j_gene: TRBJ2-7
d_gene: TRBD1
v_gene: TRBV4-3
CDR3nt: TGCGCCAGCAGCCAGCTACCAACCGGACAGGGGGCCGACGAGCAGTACTTC
CDR3aa: CASSQLPTGQGADEQYF

abundance: NA
j_gene: TRBJ2-1
d_gene: TRBD2
v_gene: TRBV9
CDR3nt: TGTGCCAGCAGCGCCACCATTTCTATAGCGGGAGGTATCAATGAGCAGTTCTTC
CDR3aa: CASSATISIAGGINEQFF

abundance: NA
j_gene: TRBJ2-7
d_gene: TRBD2
v_gene: TRBV5-5
CDR3nt: TGTGCCAGCAGCTTTAGCAGCGGGAGCCCCGAGCAGTACTTC
CDR3aa: CASSFSSGSPEQYF

abundance: NA
j_gene: TRBJ1-4
d_gene: TRBD1
v_gene: TRBV6-6
CDR3nt: TGTGCCAGCAGGGAAGGGACAGCCTATAGTTTT
CDR3aa: CASREGTAYSF

abundance: few
j_gene: TRBJ1-5
d_gene: NA
v_gene: TRBV7-2
CDR3nt: TGTGCCAGCAGTCAGAGGGGAGGACAGCCCCAGCATTTT
CDR3aa: CASSQRGGQPQHF

abundance: NA
j_gene: TRBJ1-4
d_gene: NA
v_gene: TRBV6-1
CDR3nt: TGTGCCAGCTATACACAGGGCACTAATGAAAAACTGTTTTTT
CDR3aa: CASYTQGTNEKLFF

abundance: once
j_gene: TRBJ1-5
d_gene: TRBD1
v_gene: TRBV7-8
CDR3nt: TGTGCCAGCAGCTTAGGGGACAGCTCAAATCAGCCCCAGCATTTT
CDR3aa: CASSLGDSSNQPQHF

abundance: NA
j_gene: TRBJ2-2
d_gene: TRBD2
v_gene: TRBV7-2
CDR3nt: TGTGCCAGCAGCGGTAGCGGGGCGAACACCGGGGAGCTGTTTTTT
CDR3aa: CASSGSGANTGELFF

abundance: NA
j_gene: TRBJ1-3
d_gene: NA
v_gene: TRBV6-6
CDR3nt: TGTGCCAGCAGCCCCCGTGAGGGCGGAAACACCATATATTTT
CDR3aa: CASSPREGGNTIYF